This T cell receptor (beta chain) originates from a study of shared clonotypes between healthy human individuals. Study results and caveats: What rarefaction showed was incomplete sorted-subset sequencing despite large depth. Of the naive CD4 clonotypes, about 5% were shared across a handful of donors.

Replicate PCRs from sorted subsets contained roughly 200 ng DNA, which is around 30,000 T cell genomes. Repertoires were generated with immunoSEQ multiplex PCR, while TCRdb's copy carries only in-frame clones and drops some. The sample has millions of clones, just over 90% seen once. CDR1 is GTSNPN, CDR2 SVGIG, per germline (reference sequence). The V end was cut by 2 bases, the J end by 7 bases, with 12 bases between. The CDR3 length is 13 residues. The table lists this clone with a few counts. Its antigen is not identified. The sequence was collected from a man aged 18 to 35 in good health. Some clones in this sample may be carry-over from other donors' samples. The material sequenced was naive CD4+ T cells from PBMCs. Indicated subset: CD45RA+ positively selected. The chain joins TRBV30 to TRBJ1-5; a weak D match, TRBD1 (6 bases). The CDR3 reads CAWSQDRTQPQHF. The DNA for the CDR3 is TGTGCCTGGAGTCAAGACAGGACCCAGCCCCAGCATTTT. The full variable domain, in which reference TRBV30 and TRBJ1-5 provide the parts outside the CDR3, is SQTIHQWPATLVQPVGSPLSLECTVEGTSNPNLYWYRQAAGRGLQLLFYSVGIGQISSEVPQNLSASRPQDRQFILSSKKLLLSDSGFYLCAWSQDRTQPQHFGDGTRLSIL.